This T cell receptor (beta chain) derives from a study of beta chain features in type 1 diabetes. Study-wide results and caveats: Fewer insertions but more deletions were seen at VDJ junctions in type 1 diabetes patients. In the patient group, naive, central memory and Treg TCRB repertoires seemed more alike than in the healthy donor group. Sequencing of cDNA might inflate the share of cells that strongly express TCR. TCRB CDR3 length was moderately but significantly reduced in all four CD4+ subsets of Type 1 diabetes patients.

Comment on this clone: Its antigen is not identified.

What was sequenced were expressed TCRB transcripts, since all of the isolated RNA had been reverse transcribed. Profiling relied on immunoSEQ multiplex PCR, and the TCRdb table lists in-frame clones only, not all of them. The table shows 330,000 or so clones, with 10% to 15% occurring only once. The authors obtained over 95% purity in all sorted populations. Germline V gene data show CDR1 as SNHLY and CDR2 as FYNNEI. Trimming removed 5 bases at V and 2 bases at J, with 8 bases between. The CDR3 is 13 amino acids. The sample consisted of naive CD4+ T cells from blood. The receptor was derived from a woman aged 18-30 years with type 1 diabetes. The rearrangement uses TRBV2 and TRBJ2-3, with D possibly matching TRBD1 (5 bases). CDR3 loop: CASSQGFTDTQYF. The CDR3 nucleotides are TGTGCCAGCAGTCAGGGCTTCACAGATACGCAGTATTTT.